This T cell receptor beta chain was sequenced during a study of blood T cell repertoires in COVID-19. Overall study context: COVID-19 samples from acute and convalescent phases originated in the United States, Italy and Spain. PBMCs, B-cell-depleted T cells, or T cells were the source of the cDNA or gDNA that made up the material.

In the study's own analysis: Reference gene primer amplification in the assay estimated nucleated cell counts. Clones were sequenced by immunoSEQ multiplex PCR, and TCRdb holds only the in-frame ones, with some missing. V, J and clone size derive from that table, while D and trimming were established from the DNA sequence. The sample holds 20,000 or so clones, around 82% seen once. This clone appeared a few times. The sequencing sample was made of peripheral blood. This receptor was obtained from a middle-aged man with active or convalescent COVID-19.

The chain's CDR3 is CASSLDRDYNEQFF. CDR3 in DNA: TGTGCCAGCTCACTGGACAGGGACTACAATGAGCAGTTCTTC. The J gene is TRBJ2-1, the V gene TRBV18; TRBD1 matches at 8 bases. The V gene's germline CDR1 is KGHSH and CDR2 LQKENI. The CDR3 has 14 amino acids. The V segment lost 4 bases and the J segment 3 bases; nucleotides outside the gene matches: 2.